The present TCR beta chain was sequenced within a study of a mutant IDH1 vaccine in newly diagnosed glioma. Study overall: Males made up about 62% and females 37.5% of treated patients, whose mean age was approximately 41 years. The therapy given earlier, which was standard therapy, consisted of radiotherapy, temozolomide, or both, and most of the patients received both. Overall study results and limits: Any relationship between pseudoprogression and changes in top peripheral T cell clonotypes seemed absent.

Time point denoted: week 35, safety follow-up. What each vaccine dose contained was 300 ug of mutant IDH1 20-mer peptide, accompanied by topical imiquimod. Patients underwent eight vaccinations, which took place in weeks 1, 3, 5, 7, 11, 15, 19 and 23. The CDR3 consists of 13 residues. Per germline, CDR1 SGHDT and CDR2 YYEEEE. V was clipped by 4 bases and J by 3 bases, with 10 bases between them. This clone was found a few times. Antigen specificity is unknown. Data came from immunoSEQ multiplex PCR; TCRdb stores just in-frame clones and leaves some out. The repertoire includes tens of thousands of clones, 80% to 90% of them detected once, and 3.5% to 4.5% sits in the top ten.

The chain combines TRBV5-6 with TRBJ1-1; D is perhaps TRBD1 (6 bases). This specimen consisted of PBMCs, obtained from a glioma patient whose treatment included an IDH1 peptide vaccine. The sequence came from a man aged 30 to 39 with glioma. The CDR3 reads CASSPGQDTEAFF. CDR3 nucleotide sequence: TGTGCCAGCAGCCCGGGACAAGACACTGAAGCTTTCTTT. Based on the CDR3 plus reference TRBV5-6 and TRBJ1-1, the full variable domain is DAGVTQSPTHLIKTRGQQVTLRCSPKSGHDTVSWYQQALGQGPQFIFQYYEEEERQRGNFPDRFSGHQFPNYSSELNVNALLLGDSALYLCASSPGQDTEAFFGQGTRLTVV.